Following are 3 T cell receptor beta chains from one sample sequenced in a study of blood T cell repertoires in COVID-19. Assay used: immunoSEQ multiplex PCR; TCRdb lists only in-frame clones, some missing. This table holds 200,000 to 250,000 clones, roughly 83% found once. What was sequenced was PBMCs or T cells enriched from blood (not recorded which). The source of these receptors is a woman aged 45-60 years who had recovered from COVID-19.

The CDR3 is CASTGTSGSYNEQFF. The CDR3 nucleotides read TGTGCCAGCACTGGGACTAGCGGATCCTACAATGAGCAGTTCTTC. The chain combines TRBV6-5 with TRBJ2-1; TRBD2 matches at 11 bases. Germline V gene sequence: CDR1 MNHEY, CDR2 SVGAGI. The CDR3 totals 15 residues. With V trimmed by 7 bases and J by 1 base, 3 bases remained unmatched.

This clone was seen a few times. The CDR3 DNA reads as TGTGCCAGCAGCTCTCGGGTAGCGGGAGAGGGCACAGATACGCAGTATTTT. Translating gives CASSSRVAGEGTDTQYF. V is TRBV7-6 and J is TRBJ2-3; TRBD2 agrees at 9 bases. The germline V gene encodes CDR1 SGHVS and CDR2 FNYEAQ. Trimming cost V 4 bases and J 1 base; bases outside gene matches: 9. The CDR3 is 17 residues long.

The V call is TRBV29-1, the J call TRBJ1-2, with 11 bases fitting TRBD1. After removal of 5 bases from V and 2 bases from J, the junction contained 4 bases not matched to a gene. CDR1 and CDR2 (germline): SQVTM, ANQGSEA. The CDR3 has 14 amino acids. CDR3 protein: CSVHRDRGNYGYTF. Here the CDR3 DNA reads TGCAGCGTTCACCGGGACAGGGGGAACTATGGCTACACCTTC.